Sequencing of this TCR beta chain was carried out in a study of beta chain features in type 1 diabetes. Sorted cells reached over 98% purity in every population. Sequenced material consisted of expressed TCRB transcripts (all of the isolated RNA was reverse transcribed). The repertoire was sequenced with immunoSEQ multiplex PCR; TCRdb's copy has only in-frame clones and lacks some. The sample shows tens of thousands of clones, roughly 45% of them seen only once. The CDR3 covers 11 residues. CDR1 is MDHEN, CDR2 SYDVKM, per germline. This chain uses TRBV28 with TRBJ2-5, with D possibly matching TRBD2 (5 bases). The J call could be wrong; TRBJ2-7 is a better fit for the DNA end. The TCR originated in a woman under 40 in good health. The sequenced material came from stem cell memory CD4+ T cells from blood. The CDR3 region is CASTLRAEQYF. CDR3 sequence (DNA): TGTGCCAGCACCCTGAGGGCCGAGCAGTACTTC.